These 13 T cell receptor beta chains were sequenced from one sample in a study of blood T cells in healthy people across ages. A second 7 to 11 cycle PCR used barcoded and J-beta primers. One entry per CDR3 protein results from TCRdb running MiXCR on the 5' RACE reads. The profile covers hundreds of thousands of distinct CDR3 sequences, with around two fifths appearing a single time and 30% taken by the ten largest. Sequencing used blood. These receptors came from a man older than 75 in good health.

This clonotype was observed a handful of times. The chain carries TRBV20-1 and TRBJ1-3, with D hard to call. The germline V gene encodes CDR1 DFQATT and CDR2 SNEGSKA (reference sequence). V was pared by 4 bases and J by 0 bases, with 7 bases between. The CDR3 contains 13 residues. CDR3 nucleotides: TGCAGTGCTACGGATAACTCTGGAAACACCATATATTTT. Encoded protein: CSATDNSGNTIYF.

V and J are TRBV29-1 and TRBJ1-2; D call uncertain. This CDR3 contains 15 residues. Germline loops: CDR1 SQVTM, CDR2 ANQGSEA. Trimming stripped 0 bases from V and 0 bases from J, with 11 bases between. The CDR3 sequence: CSVEDPLGANYGYTF. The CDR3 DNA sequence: TGCAGCGTTGAAGATCCGCTCGGGGCTAACTATGGCTACACCTTC. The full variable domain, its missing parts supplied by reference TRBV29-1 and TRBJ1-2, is SAVISQKPSRDICQRGTSLTIQCQVDSQVTMMFWYRQQPGQSLTLIATANQGSEATYESGFVIDKFPISRPNLTFSTLTVSNMSPEDSSIYLCSVEDPLGANYGYTFGSGTRLTVV.

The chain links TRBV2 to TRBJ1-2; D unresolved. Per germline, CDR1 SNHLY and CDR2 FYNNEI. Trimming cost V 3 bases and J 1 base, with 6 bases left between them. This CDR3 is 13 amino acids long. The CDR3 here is CASSDAINYGYTF. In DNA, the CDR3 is TGTGCCAGCAGTGATGCTATTAACTATGGCTACACCTTC. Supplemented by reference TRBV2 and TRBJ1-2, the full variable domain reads EPEVTQTPSHQVTQMGQEVILRCVPISNHLYFYWYRQILGQKVEFLVSFYNNEISEKSEIFDDQFSVERPDGSNFTLKIRSTKLEDSAMYFCASSDAINYGYTFGSGTRLTVV.

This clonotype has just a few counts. CDR3 loop: CASSSSPNRLARTDTQYF. The CDR3, as DNA: TGTGCCAGCAGCTCGTCCCCAAACAGACTAGCGCGCACAGATACGCAGTATTTT. The V gene is TRBV7-2, the J gene TRBJ2-3; TRBD2 aligns across 8 bases. The germline V gene has CDR1 SGHTA and CDR2 FQGNSA. The CDR3 has 18 amino acids. V shed 4 bases, J shed 1 base, and the junction held 13 bases outside the gene matches.

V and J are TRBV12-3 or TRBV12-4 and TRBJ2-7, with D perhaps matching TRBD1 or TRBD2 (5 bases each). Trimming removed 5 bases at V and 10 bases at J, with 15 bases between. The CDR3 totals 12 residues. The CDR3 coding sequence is TGTGCCAGCAGTCTGAGGTGGGACCGTCAGTACTTC. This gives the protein CASSLRWDRQYF.

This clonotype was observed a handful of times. CDR3 nucleotide sequence: TGTGCCAGCAGCGATGACAGGACCAATTCACCCCTCCACTTT. It yields the protein CASSDDRTNSPLHF. The rearrangement links TRBV7-2 to TRBJ1-6, with D tentatively TRBD1 (6 bases). This CDR3 region has 14 residues. CDR1 is SGHTA, CDR2 FQGNSA, per germline. Trimming stripped 5 bases from V and 7 bases from J, with 12 bases between.

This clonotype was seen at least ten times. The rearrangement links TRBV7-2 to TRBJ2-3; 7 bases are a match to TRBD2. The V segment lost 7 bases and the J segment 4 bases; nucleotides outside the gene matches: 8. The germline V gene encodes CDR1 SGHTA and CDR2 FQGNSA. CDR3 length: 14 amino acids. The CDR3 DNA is TGTGCCAGCACCGGGGGGTTCACGGCAGATACGCAGTATTTT. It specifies CASTGGFTADTQYF.

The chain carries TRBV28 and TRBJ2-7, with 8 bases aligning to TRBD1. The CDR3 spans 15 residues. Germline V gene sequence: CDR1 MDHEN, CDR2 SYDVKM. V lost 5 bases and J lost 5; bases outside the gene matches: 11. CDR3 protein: CASSPQSTGAHEQYF. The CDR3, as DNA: TGTGCCAGCAGTCCCCAATCGACAGGGGCCCACGAGCAGTACTTC. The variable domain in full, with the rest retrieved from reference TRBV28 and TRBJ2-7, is DVKVTQSSRYLVKRTGEKVFLECVQDMDHENMFWYRQDPGLGLRLIYFSYDVKMKEKGDIPEGYSVSREKKERFSLILESASTNQTSMYLCASSPQSTGAHEQYFGPGTRLTVT.

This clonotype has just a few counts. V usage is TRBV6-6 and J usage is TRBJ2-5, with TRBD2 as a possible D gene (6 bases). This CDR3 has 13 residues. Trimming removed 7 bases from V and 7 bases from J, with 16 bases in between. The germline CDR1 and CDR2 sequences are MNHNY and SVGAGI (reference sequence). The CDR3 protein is CASTQLRGGTQYF. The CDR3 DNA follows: TGTGCCAGCACTCAATTGCGGGGAGGGACCCAGTACTTC.

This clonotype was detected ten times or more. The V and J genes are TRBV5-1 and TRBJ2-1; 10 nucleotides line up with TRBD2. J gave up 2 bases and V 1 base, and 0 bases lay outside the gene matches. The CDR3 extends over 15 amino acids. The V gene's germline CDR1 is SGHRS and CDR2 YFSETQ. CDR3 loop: CASSLSGGAYNEQFF. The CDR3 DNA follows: TGCGCCAGCAGCTTGAGCGGGGGGGCCTACAATGAGCAGTTCTTC.

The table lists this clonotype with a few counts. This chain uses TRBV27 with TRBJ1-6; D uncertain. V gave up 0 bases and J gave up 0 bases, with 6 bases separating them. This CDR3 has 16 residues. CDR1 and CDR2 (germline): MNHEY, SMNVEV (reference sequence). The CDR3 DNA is TGTGCCAGCAGTTTATCGTGGGTCTCCTATAATTCACCCCTCCACTTT. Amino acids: CASSLSWVSYNSPLHF.

CDR3 amino acids: CASGSGASATNEKLFF. The CDR3 DNA follows: TGCGCCAGCGGCTCGGGGGCGTCGGCAACTAATGAAAAACTGTTTTTT. The chain has TRBV5-1 and TRBJ1-4; D may be TRBD1 (6 bases). Germline V lookup: CDR1 SGHRS, CDR2 YFSETQ. V was pared by 7 bases and J by 0 bases, with 16 bases between. The CDR3 contains 16 residues. The variable domain in full, with the rest retrieved from reference TRBV5-1 and TRBJ1-4, is KAGVTQTPRYLIKTRGQQVTLSCSPISGHRSVSWYQQTPGQGLQFLFEYFSETQRNKGNFPGRFSGRQFSNSRSEMNVSTLELGDSALYLCASGSGASATNEKLFFGSGTQLSVL.

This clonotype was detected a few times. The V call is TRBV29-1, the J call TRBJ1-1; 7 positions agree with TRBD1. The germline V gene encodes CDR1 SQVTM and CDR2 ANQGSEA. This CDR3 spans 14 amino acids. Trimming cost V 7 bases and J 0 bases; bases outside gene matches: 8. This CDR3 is CSALEQGMNTEAFF. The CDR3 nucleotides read TGCAGCGCCCTAGAACAGGGGATGAACACTGAAGCTTTCTTT. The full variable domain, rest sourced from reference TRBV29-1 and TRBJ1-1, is SAVISQKPSRDICQRGTSLTIQCQVDSQVTMMFWYRQQPGQSLTLIATANQGSEATYESGFVIDKFPISRPNLTFSTLTVSNMSPEDSSIYLCSALEQGMNTEAFFGQGTRLTVV.